This passage covers 29 T cell receptor beta chains from one sample sequenced in a study of blood T cell repertoires in COVID-19. Using immunoSEQ multiplex PCR, the repertoire was profiled, and TCRdb retains in-frame clones only, with some absent. The data contain under 300,000 clones, about 89% of them singletons. The sample consisted of PBMCs or T cells enriched from blood (not recorded which). These receptors were obtained from a woman aged 18 to 35 who had recovered from COVID-19.

The CDR3: CASSSAGRLNGYTF. The CDR3 DNA reads as TGTGCCAGCAGTTCCGCGGGACGCCTAAATGGCTACACCTTC. The chain joins TRBV6-5 to TRBJ1-2; weak D call: TRBD1 (5 bases). Germline CDR1 reads MNHEY; CDR2 reads SVGAGI. V gave up 4 bases and J gave up 6 bases, with 15 bases separating them. The CDR3 length is 14 residues.

V and J are TRBV19 and TRBJ1-3; 7 positions agree with TRBD1. From germline, CDR1 is LNHDA and CDR2 SQIVND (reference sequence). This CDR3 contains 15 residues. J gave up 4 bases and V 4 bases, and 7 bases lay outside the gene matches. CDR3 in DNA: TGTGCCAGTAGTACCTCTACAGGGGTGGGAAACACCATATATTTT. Amino acid sequence: CASSTSTGVGNTIYF.

The chain links TRBV5-1 to TRBJ1-3; D remains ambiguous. Germline values: CDR1 SGHRS, CDR2 YFSETQ. Trimming cost V 2 bases and J 6 bases, with 15 bases left between them. CDR3 size: 15 residues. The CDR3 sequence is CASSFGKEIENTIYF. For the CDR3, the DNA is TGCGCCAGCAGCTTCGGAAAGGAGATCGAAAACACCATATATTTT.

Of note for this clone: Within the sample, other DNA sequences also encode this same CDR3. The chain links TRBV6-5 to TRBJ1-2, with no clear D. The V gene lost 4 bases and the J gene lost 3 bases, with 9 bases spanning the gap. The CDR3 consists of 13 residues. Germline CDR1 is MNHEY and CDR2 is SVGAGI. DNA of the CDR3: TGTGCCAGCAGTTTAGATAGAGACTATGGCTACACCTTC. Amino acid sequence: CASSLDRDYGYTF.

This clone appeared a few times. The rearrangement joins TRBV3-1 (or the pseudogene TRBV3-2) to TRBJ1-2, with a tentative D call TRBD1 (5 bases). The V and J ends lost 3 bases and 4 bases respectively, with 9 bases between them. The CDR3 is 13 amino acids. Per germline, CDR1 LGHDT and CDR2 YNNKEL (reference sequence). The CDR3 sequence is CASSQTELYGYTF. CDR3 bases: TGTGCCAGCAGCCAGACAGAGCTCTATGGCTACACCTTC.

The gene calls are TRBV3-1 (or the pseudogene TRBV3-2) and TRBJ2-3; 9 bases line up with TRBD2. The length of the CDR3 is 15 residues. The germline V gene encodes CDR1 LGHDT and CDR2 YNNKEL (reference sequence). V dropped 3 bases and J dropped 1; count of bases not matched to a gene: 2. CDR3 loop: CASSHIAGGTDTQYF. The CDR3 DNA reads as TGTGCCAGCAGCCACATAGCGGGAGGCACAGATACGCAGTATTTT.

In its sample, this clone was seen once. The chain is built from TRBV10-3 and TRBJ2-7; D is undetermined. Germline V gene lookup returns CDR1 ENHRY and CDR2 SYGVKD. V shed 2 bases and J shed 4 bases, with 6 bases lying between them. The CDR3 is 12 residues long. This CDR3 reads CAISEGVYEQYF. The CDR3 DNA sequence: TGTGCCATCAGTGAGGGAGTTTACGAGCAGTACTTC.

The chain is built from TRBV11-2 and TRBJ1-1, with D possibly TRBD1 on 5 matching bases. This CDR3 is 15 amino acids long. Trimming pared 5 bases from V and 0 bases from J, leaving 13 bases between. Germline V gene sequence: CDR1 SGHAT, CDR2 FQNNGV. For the CDR3, the DNA is TGTGCCAGCAGCGGGGGGATGGGACTGAACACTGAAGCTTTCTTT. It encodes CASSGGMGLNTEAFF.

V gene TRBV27 combines with J gene TRBJ1-1; possibly TRBD1 for D (6 bases). Trimming shortened V by 0 bases and J by 5 bases, and 13 bases separated the two germline ends. The CDR3 spans 15 residues. The germline CDR1 and CDR2 sequences are MNHEY and SMNVEV (reference sequence). DNA of the CDR3: TGTGCCAGCAGTTTATCGTACGGGCAGGGGACTGAAGCTTTCTTT. Protein sequence: CASSLSYGQGTEAFF.

J is TRBJ1-4 and V is TRBV5-6; tentatively, D is TRBD1 (6 bases). Trimming removed 3 bases from V and 6 bases from J, with 9 bases in between. The germline V gene has CDR1 SGHDT and CDR2 YYEEEE. This CDR3 spans 13 amino acids. CDR3 sequence (DNA): TGTGCCAGCAGCTCGACAGGTTATGAAAAACTGTTTTTT. Protein: CASSSTGYEKLFF. Supplemented by reference TRBV5-6 and TRBJ1-4, the full variable domain reads DAGVTQSPTHLIKTRGQQVTLRCSPKSGHDTVSWYQQALGQGPQFIFQYYEEEERQRGNFPDRFSGHQFPNYSSELNVNALLLGDSALYLCASSSTGYEKLFFGSGTQLSVL.

V gene TRBV2 combines with J gene TRBJ1-2; D is unresolved. Germline V gene lookup returns CDR1 SNHLY and CDR2 FYNNEI. V was cut by 6 bases and J by 6 bases, with 14 bases left in between. The CDR3 runs to 13 residues. CDR3 nucleotide sequence: TGTGCCAGCAGACTCGGCCAGGCGAATGGCTACACCTTC. It encodes CASRLGQANGYTF.

This clone was counted between two and nine times. J is TRBJ1-5 and V is TRBV28; 8 nucleotides agree with TRBD1. J gave up 5 bases and V 4 bases, and 7 bases lay outside the gene matches. This CDR3 contains 15 residues. CDR1 and CDR2 from the germline V gene are MDHEN and SYDVKM. The CDR3 is CASSSLGTGYQPQHF. The CDR3 DNA is TGTGCCAGCAGTTCTCTAGGGACAGGCTATCAGCCCCAGCATTTT.

The chain recombines TRBV2 with TRBJ1-2; D possibly corresponds to TRBD1 (6 bases). In germline, CDR1 is SNHLY, CDR2 FYNNEI. The CDR3 loop spans 12 amino acids. V was pared by 5 bases and J by 5 bases, with 9 bases between. The CDR3 nucleotides are TGTGCCAGCAGTATACAGGGATATGGCTACACCTTC. Protein product: CASSIQGYGYTF. Supplemented by reference TRBV2 and TRBJ1-2, the full variable domain reads EPEVTQTPSHQVTQMGQEVILRCVPISNHLYFYWYRQILGQKVEFLVSFYNNEISEKSEIFDDQFSVERPDGSNFTLKIRSTKLEDSAMYFCASSIQGYGYTFGSGTRLTVV.

The chain recombines TRBV28 with TRBJ1-1, with D perhaps matching TRBD1 (5 bases). This CDR3 comprises 12 residues. From germline, CDR1 is MDHEN and CDR2 SYDVKM. Trimming removed 8 bases from V and 4 bases from J, with 11 bases in between. CDR3 sequence (DNA): TGTGCCAGCGGCACAGGTTTCACTGAAGCTTTCTTT. It codes for CASGTGFTEAFF.

V usage is TRBV5-1 and J usage is TRBJ2-3; 9 positions agree with TRBD2. Germline V gives CDR1 SGHRS, CDR2 YFSETQ. There are 16 residues in the CDR3. The V segment lost 0 bases and the J segment 6 bases; nucleotides outside the gene matches: 8. For the CDR3, the DNA is TGCGCCAGCAGCTTGGGACCCGGGACTAGCTTTGATACGCAGTATTTT. Protein product: CASSLGPGTSFDTQYF. The full variable domain, completed using reference TRBV5-1 and TRBJ2-3, is KAGVTQTPRYLIKTRGQQVTLSCSPISGHRSVSWYQQTPGQGLQFLFEYFSETQRNKGNFPGRFSGRQFSNSRSEMNVSTLELGDSALYLCASSLGPGTSFDTQYFGPGTRLTVL.

V gene TRBV10-2 combines with J gene TRBJ1-2, with 9 bases matching TRBD1. The germline gives CDR1 WSHSY, CDR2 SAAADI. The CDR3 contains 14 residues. V trimming: 7 bases; J trimming: 6 bases; junction bases outside the gene matches: 9. The CDR3 sequence: CASTLDRGNHGYTF. CDR3 bases: TGCGCCAGCACCCTGGACAGGGGCAACCATGGCTACACCTTC.

This chain uses TRBV7-3 with TRBJ1-1, with TRBD1 matching 7 bases. Germline CDR1 reads SGHTA; CDR2 reads FQGTGA. The CDR3 runs 15 residues. Trimming at V came to 4 bases and at J to 5 bases, leaving 10 bases not matched to a gene. CDR3 in DNA: TGTGCCAGCAGCTCCGAAGGGACAGTTCTAACTGAAGCTTTCTTT. It yields the protein CASSSEGTVLTEAFF. Based on the CDR3 plus reference TRBV7-3 and TRBJ1-1, the full variable domain is GAGVSQTPSNKVTEKGKYVELRCDPISGHTALYWYRQSLGQGPEFLIYFQGTGAADDSGLPNDRFFAVRPEGSVSTLKIQRTERGDSAVYLCASSSEGTVLTEAFFGQGTRLTVV.

The chain has TRBV4-1 and TRBJ2-6; TRBD1 might be the D (5 bases). The length of the CDR3 is 18 residues. V lost 1 base to trimming and J lost 2 bases, with 15 bases between them. The V gene's germline CDR1 is MGHRA and CDR2 YSYEKL. CDR3 sequence (DNA): TGCGCCAGCAGCCAAGCGCAGGGCTGGGTGGCTGGGGCCAACGTCCTGACTTTC. Protein: CASSQAQGWVAGANVLTF.

Comment on this clone: The sample holds other DNA sequences that translate to the same CDR3. The rearrangement uses TRBV5-1 and TRBJ2-7; weak D call: TRBD1 (6 bases). Deletions cut 0 bases from V and 4 bases from J, with 11 bases between. The length of the CDR3 is 14 residues. Germline-derived CDR1 and CDR2 are SGHRS and YFSETQ. CDR3 DNA: TGCGCCAGCAGCTTGGACGGCAGGGGATACGAGCAGTACTTC. Translating it yields CASSLDGRGYEQYF.

The chain carries TRBV29-1 and TRBJ1-1; D not resolved. This CDR3 contains 13 residues. Germline V gives CDR1 SQVTM, CDR2 ANQGSEA. The ends were cut back, 7 bases at V and 5 bases at J, with 17 bases in the middle. The CDR3 sequence is CSAAGGRTTEAFF. The CDR3 bases are TGCAGCGCCGCAGGCGGGAGGACGACTGAAGCTTTCTTT.

This chain joins TRBV19 and TRBJ1-3; unclear D gene. CDR3 size: 14 residues. Germline V gene data show CDR1 as LNHDA and CDR2 as SQIVND (reference sequence). V lost 5 bases and J lost 0, with 8 bases in between. The CDR3, as DNA: TGTGCCAGTAGTCGGACTGGCTCTGGAAACACCATATATTTT. Residues: CASSRTGSGNTIYF.

The genes are TRBV5-4 and TRBJ2-7; 8 positions agree with TRBD1. Germline V CDR1 and CDR2: SGHNT, YYREEE (reference sequence). This CDR3 has 16 amino acids. The V and J ends lost 0 bases and 3 bases, in that order; junction bases with no gene match: 8. The CDR3 DNA follows: TGTGCCAGCAGCTTGGCCCCGGGACAGGTTCACTACGAGCAGTACTTC. It encodes CASSLAPGQVHYEQYF. The full variable domain, completed using reference TRBV5-4 and TRBJ2-7, is ETGVTQSPTHLIKTRGQQVTLRCSSQSGHNTVSWYQQALGQGPQFIFQYYREEENGRGNFPPRFSGLQFPNYSSELNVNALELDDSALYLCASSLAPGQVHYEQYFGPGTRLTVT.

V usage is TRBV10-3 and J usage is TRBJ1-2; possibly TRBD1 for D (6 bases). V shed 2 bases and J shed 5 bases, with 12 bases lying between them. Germline CDR1 and CDR2: ENHRY and SYGVKD. The CDR3 has 14 amino acids. CDR3 region: CAISEDRTSYGYTF. The CDR3 bases are TGTGCCATCAGTGAGGACAGGACCTCATATGGCTACACCTTC.

The chain combines TRBV24-1 with TRBJ1-2; a possible D gene is TRBD1 (6 bases). With 4 bases removed from V and 7 bases from J, the gap between germline ends came to 15 bases. This CDR3 has 14 residues. CDR1 KGHDR and CDR2 SFDVKD come from the germline V gene. The CDR3 DNA follows: TGTGCCACCAGTGACCCTGACAGGAAGGCTGGCTACACCTTC. Residues: CATSDPDRKAGYTF.

In its sample, this clone was seen once. This chain joins TRBV29-1 and TRBJ2-4, with D perhaps TRBD1 (6 bases). The germline V gene encodes CDR1 SQVTM and CDR2 ANQGSEA. This CDR3 contains 14 residues. The V end was cut by 6 bases, the J end by 0 bases, with 12 bases between. The DNA for the CDR3 is TGCAGCGTGGGCCGGGACACAGCCAAAAACATTCAGTACTTC. Its translation: CSVGRDTAKNIQYF.

The chain has TRBV7-8 and TRBJ2-1; possibly TRBD2 for D (6 bases). The germline V and J ends were trimmed by 2 bases and 0 bases, with 14 bases remaining between them. The CDR3 spans 17 residues. The germline gives CDR1 SGHVS, CDR2 FQNEAQ. CDR3 sequence (DNA): TGTGCCAGCAGCTTAAGCCTAGCGTCTAGCTCCTACAATGAGCAGTTCTTC. Amino acids: CASSLSLASSSYNEQFF.

This chain links TRBV24-1 with TRBJ2-3; 7 positions agree with TRBD1. The J segment lost 4 bases and the V segment lost 4 bases, leaving 16 bases of the junction unmatched. This CDR3 comprises 18 residues. Germline CDR1 KGHDR, CDR2 SFDVKD. CDR3 nucleotides: TGTGCCACCAGTGACCTCTCGGGACACTCCGGACAGGCAGATACGCAGTATTTT. Protein product: CATSDLSGHSGQADTQYF.

The chain uses TRBV13 and TRBJ2-1; 7 bases fit TRBD2. Germline trimming cut 0 bases from V and 8 bases from J; bases unmatched to any gene: 10. Germline V gives CDR1 PRHDT, CDR2 FYEKMQ (reference sequence). This CDR3 comprises 16 residues. The CDR3 DNA sequence: TGTGCCAGCAGCTTAGGCCTCCAGCGGGGTTTGTATGAGCAGTTCTTC. Translated, it gives CASSLGLQRGLYEQFF.

The V call is TRBV11-3, the J call TRBJ1-2, with 9 bases lining up with TRBD1. V lost 5 bases, J lost 3 bases, and 16 bases stayed unmatched. There are 18 residues in the CDR3. Germline V gene lookup returns CDR1 SGHNT and CDR2 YENEEA. The CDR3 loop is CASSPGTGSSLGDYGYTF. The DNA of the CDR3 is TGTGCCAGCAGCCCCGGGACAGGGTCTTCTTTAGGTGACTATGGCTACACCTTC.